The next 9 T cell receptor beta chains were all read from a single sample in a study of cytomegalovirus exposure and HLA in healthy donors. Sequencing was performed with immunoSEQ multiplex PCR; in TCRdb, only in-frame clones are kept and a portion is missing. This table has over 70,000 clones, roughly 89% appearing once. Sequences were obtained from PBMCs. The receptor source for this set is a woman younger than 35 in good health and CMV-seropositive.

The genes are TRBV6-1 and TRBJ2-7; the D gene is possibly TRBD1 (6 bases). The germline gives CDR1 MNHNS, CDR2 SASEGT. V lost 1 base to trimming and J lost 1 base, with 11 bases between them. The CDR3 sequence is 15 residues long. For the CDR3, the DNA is TGTGCCAGCAGTGAAGTCCCGGACAGATCCTACGAGCAGTACTTC. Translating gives CASSEVPDRSYEQYF.

CDR3 sequence reads: CASRKGQGRPQHF. CDR3 in DNA: TGTGCCAGCAGGAAGGGACAGGGTCGGCCCCAGCATTTT. The chain couples TRBV28 to TRBJ1-5; 9 nucleotides agree with TRBD1. Trimming at V came to 6 bases and at J to 9 bases, leaving 6 bases not matched to a gene. The germline V gene has CDR1 MDHEN and CDR2 SYDVKM. The CDR3 runs to 13 residues. The entire variable domain, with the rest obtained from reference TRBV28 and TRBJ1-5, is as follows: DVKVTQSSRYLVKRTGEKVFLECVQDMDHENMFWYRQDPGLGLRLIYFSYDVKMKEKGDIPEGYSVSREKKERFSLILESASTNQTSMYLCASRKGQGRPQHFGDGTRLSIL.

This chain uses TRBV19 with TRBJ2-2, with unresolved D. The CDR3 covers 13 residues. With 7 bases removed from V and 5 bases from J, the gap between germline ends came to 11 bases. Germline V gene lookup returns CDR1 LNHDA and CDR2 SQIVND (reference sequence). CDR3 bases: TGTGCCAGTAATAGTAAGATTACCGGGGAGCTGTTTTTT. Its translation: CASNSKITGELFF.

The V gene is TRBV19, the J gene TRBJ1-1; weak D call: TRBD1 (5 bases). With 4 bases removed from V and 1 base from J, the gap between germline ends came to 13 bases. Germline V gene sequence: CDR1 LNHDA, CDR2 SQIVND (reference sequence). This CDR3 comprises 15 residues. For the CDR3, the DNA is TGTGCCAGTAGTAGTTGGTTTACAGGGAACACTGAAGCTTTCTTT. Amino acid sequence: CASSSWFTGNTEAFF.

In DNA, the CDR3 is TGTGCCAGCAGTTACGGGAGTGGAAACACCATATATTTT. Translated: CASSYGSGNTIYF. The chain recombines TRBV28 with TRBJ1-3; D not certain. This CDR3 has 13 amino acids. Germline V CDR1 and CDR2: MDHEN, SYDVKM. Trimming removed 4 bases from V and 3 bases from J, with 7 bases in between.

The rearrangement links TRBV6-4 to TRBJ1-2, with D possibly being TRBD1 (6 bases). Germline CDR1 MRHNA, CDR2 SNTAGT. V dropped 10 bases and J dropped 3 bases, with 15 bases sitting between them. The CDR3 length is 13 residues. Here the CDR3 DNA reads TGTGCCACCCGACAGGCCCCGGACTATGGCTACACCTTC. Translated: CATRQAPDYGYTF.

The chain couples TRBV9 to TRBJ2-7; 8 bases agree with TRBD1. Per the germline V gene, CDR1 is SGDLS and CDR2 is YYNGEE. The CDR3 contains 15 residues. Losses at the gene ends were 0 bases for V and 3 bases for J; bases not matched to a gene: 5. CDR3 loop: CASSVGQGAFYEQYF. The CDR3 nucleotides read TGTGCCAGCAGCGTAGGCCAGGGGGCTTTCTACGAGCAGTACTTC.

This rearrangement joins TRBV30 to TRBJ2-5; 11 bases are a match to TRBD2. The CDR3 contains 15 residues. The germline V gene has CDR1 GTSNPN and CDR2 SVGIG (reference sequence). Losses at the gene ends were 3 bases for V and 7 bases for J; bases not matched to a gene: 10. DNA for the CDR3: TGTGCCTGGAGCATAGCGGGAGGGGCCGGGGGGACCCAGTACTTC. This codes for CAWSIAGGAGGTQYF.

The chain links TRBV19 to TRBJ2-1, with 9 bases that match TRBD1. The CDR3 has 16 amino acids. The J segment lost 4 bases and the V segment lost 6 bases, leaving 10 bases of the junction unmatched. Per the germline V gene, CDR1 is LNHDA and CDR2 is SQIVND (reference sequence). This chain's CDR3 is CASRDRGRGFYNEQFF. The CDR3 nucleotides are TGTGCCAGTAGGGACAGGGGAAGGGGTTTTTACAATGAGCAGTTCTTC. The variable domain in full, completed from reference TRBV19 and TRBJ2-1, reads DGGITQSPKYLFRKEGQNVTLSCEQNLNHDAMYWYRQDPGQGLRLIYYSQIVNDFQKGDIAEGYSVSREKKESFPLTVTSAQKNPTAFYLCASRDRGRGFYNEQFFGPGTRLTVL.